Included here is one T cell receptor beta chain sequence, with context. What it recognizes is unknown. Per germline, CDR1 SGHVS and CDR2 FQNEAQ. The CDR3 length is 14 residues. V was pared by 3 bases and J by 2 bases, with 11 bases between. Separate from the approximately 700-subject first cohort was the 120-subject validation cohort, to which the donors belonged. The data are from a study of cytomegalovirus exposure and HLA in healthy donors. Findings and limits, study-wide: According to a subsequent analysis, TCR clusters identified in the first cohort showed a tendency to co-occur across the 100 to 150 validation repertoires.

Produced via immunoSEQ multiplex PCR; TCRdb's table is partial and in-frame only. This sample carries some 120,000 clones, just under 90% of them seen once, and the ten largest clones take approximately 3.5%. The sequenced sample was PBMCs. The source of this sequence is a man younger than 45 in good health and CMV-seronegative. V usage is TRBV7-8 and J usage is TRBJ2-7, with no clear D. CDR3 coding DNA: TGTGCCAGCAGCTTTACGATAGGAGCCTACGAGCAGTACTTC. The encoded protein is CASSFTIGAYEQYF.